This T cell receptor (beta chain) was obtained from a study of cytomegalovirus exposure and HLA in healthy donors. Primers included in the PCR were 60 Vbeta and 13 Jbeta primers. Libraries were prepared by immunoSEQ multiplex PCR; TCRdb keeps only in-frame clonotypes and omits some of them. The table shows 150,000 to 200,000 clones, with 65% to 90% occurring only once. The CDR3 runs to 17 residues. Trimming at V came to 0 bases and at J to 1 base, leaving 7 bases not matched to a gene. Germline CDR1 MGHRA, CDR2 YSYEKL. Sequencing used PBMCs. The clonotype originates from a man aged 45-65 years in good health and CMV-seropositive. V gene TRBV4-1 combines with J gene TRBJ2-7; 9 nucleotides match TRBD1. The CDR3 DNA follows: TGCGCCAGCAGCCAAGAGGGGACAGGGACCCTTTCCTACGAGCAGTACTTC. This translates into CASSQEGTGTLSYEQYF.